The next 28 T cell receptor beta chains were all read from a single sample in a study of blood T cells in healthy people across ages. The authors ran a second PCR of about 7 to 11 cycles using a sample-barcoded 5' primer and a J-beta primer mix. A single record per CDR3 protein comes from TCRdb applying MiXCR to the 5' RACE reads. The sample contains some 1.6 million distinct CDR3 sequences, 30% to 35% of which appear only once. Sample: blood. Receptors were obtained from a woman aged 25 to 39 in good health.

The chain combines TRBV7-3 with TRBJ2-1; D may match TRBD1 or TRBD2 (5 bases each). The V gene's germline CDR1 is SGHTA and CDR2 FQGTGA. This CDR3 contains 14 residues. The V and J ends lost 2 bases and 6 bases respectively, with 11 bases between them. CDR3 sequence: CASSLEGPSNEQFF. As DNA, the CDR3 is TGTGCCAGCAGCTTAGAGGGACCCAGCAATGAGCAGTTCTTC.

Notes on this clonotype: Compared with germline, one end of the junction differs, possibly owing to a read error. The chain combines TRBV28 with TRBJ2-3, with 7 bases identical to TRBD1. Germline CDR1 is MDHEN and CDR2 is SYDVKM. The CDR3 spans 17 residues. The CDR3 is CASSWAPQGISTNTQYF. As DNA, the CDR3 is TGTGCCAGCAGTTGGGCCCCACAGGGGATTAGCACAAATACGCAGTATTTT. Combining the CDR3 with reference TRBV28 and TRBJ2-3 gives the whole variable domain DVKVTQSSRYLVKRTGEKVFLECVQDMDHENMFWYRQDPGLGLRLIYFSYDVKMKEKGDIPEGYSVSREKKERFSLILESASTNQTSMYLCASSWAPQGISTNTQYFGPGTRLTVL.

The count of this clonotype is one. The chain joins TRBV19 to TRBJ2-3, with 16 bases matching TRBD2. CDR1 and CDR2 (germline): LNHDA, SQIVND (reference sequence). V was clipped by 8 bases and J by 4 bases; unmatched bases: 9. The CDR3 is made up of 17 amino acids. The CDR3 loop reads CASGHPGLAGGPDTQYF. The CDR3 DNA reads TGTGCCAGTGGGCATCCGGGACTAGCGGGGGGGCCAGATACGCAGTATTTT.

This clonotype was seen more than once but under ten times. The genes are TRBV25-1 and TRBJ2-1; maybe TRBD1 (6 bases). Germline V CDR1 and CDR2: MGHDK, SYGVNS. V shed 0 bases and J shed 3 bases, with 12 bases lying between them. This CDR3 region has 16 residues. CDR3 amino acids: CASSEYTPGDYNEQFF. CDR3 nucleotides: TGTGCCAGCAGTGAATATACACCAGGGGACTACAATGAGCAGTTCTTC.

This rearrangement joins TRBV20-1 to TRBJ2-1; D is undetermined. The CDR3 is 15 amino acids. The V gene's germline CDR1 is DFQATT and CDR2 SNEGSKA (reference sequence). V dropped 0 bases and J dropped 0 bases, with 9 bases sitting between them. Here the CDR3 reads CSAREDDSSYNEQFF. The CDR3 coding sequence is TGCAGTGCTAGAGAGGACGACTCCTCCTACAATGAGCAGTTCTTC.

This clonotype was counted between two and nine times. This chain joins TRBV12-3 or TRBV12-4 and TRBJ1-1; 7 positions agree with TRBD1. This CDR3 is built from 14 residues. The ends lost 6 bases at V and 1 base at J; junction bases unmatched: 5. In nucleotides, the CDR3 is TGTGCCAGCAGACGGGACAGACCGAACACTGAAGCTTTCTTT. It codes for CASRRDRPNTEAFF.

This sequence joins TRBV12-3 or TRBV12-4 and TRBJ2-3, with D possibly being TRBD2 (7 bases). Trimming cost V 3 bases and J 6 bases, with 19 bases left between them. The CDR3 runs 16 residues. CDR3 sequence (DNA): TGTGCCAGCAGTTTTGGTCCTGGGGGGGGCGCGGATACGCAGTATTTT. Protein sequence: CASSFGPGGGADTQYF.

The V gene is TRBV10-3, the J gene TRBJ2-1; D might be TRBD2 (8 bases). Germline V gene sequence: CDR1 ENHRY, CDR2 SYGVKD. Trimming removed 5 bases from V and 9 bases from J, with 17 bases in between. This CDR3 is built from 14 residues. The chain's CDR3 is CAISSSGTVLEQFF. In DNA, the CDR3 is TGTGCCATCAGTAGTAGCGGGACAGTCCTTGAGCAGTTCTTC.

The V gene is TRBV20-1, the J gene TRBJ2-3; D is unresolved. Germline assignment: CDR1 DFQATT and CDR2 SNEGSKA (reference sequence). The germline V and J ends were trimmed by 0 bases and 7 bases, with 11 bases remaining between them. The CDR3 has 13 amino acids. In DNA form, the CDR3 reads TGCAGTGCTAGAGATTGGACCGCTAATACGCAGTATTTT. It translates to CSARDWTANTQYF.

The chain couples TRBV5-1 to TRBJ2-3, with 15 bases aligning to TRBD2. CDR1 is SGHRS, CDR2 YFSETQ, per germline. The V segment lost 4 bases and the J segment 2 bases; nucleotides outside the gene matches: 8. This CDR3 has 18 residues. This CDR3 is CASSEGLAGGINTDTQYF. The CDR3, as DNA: TGCGCCAGCAGCGAGGGACTAGCGGGGGGAATCAACACAGATACGCAGTATTTT.

The rearrangement joins TRBV2 to TRBJ2-3, with 14 bases lining up with TRBD2. Unmatched junction bases numbered 9, after V lost 5 bases and J lost 5 bases. Germline values: CDR1 SNHLY, CDR2 FYNNEI. CDR3 length equals 17 residues. The CDR3, as DNA: TGTGCCAGCAGTCTCCGGACTAGCGGGGGGATAGAAGATACGCAGTATTTT. Translation: CASSLRTSGGIEDTQYF.

V gene TRBV14 combines with J gene TRBJ1-2, with D maybe TRBD1 (5 bases). The CDR3 is 17 residues long. Trimming cost V 4 bases and J 3 bases, with 21 bases left between them. Germline V lookup: CDR1 SGHDN, CDR2 FVKESK. CDR3 residues: CASSPTWGLLPYYGYTF. CDR3 bases: TGTGCCAGCAGCCCCACGTGGGGCCTGTTACCTTACTATGGCTACACCTTC.

This rearrangement joins TRBV4-1 to TRBJ1-1, with TRBD1 matching 8 bases. CDR3 size: 14 residues. CDR1 is MGHRA and CDR2 is YSYEKL in the germline V gene. V dropped 1 base and J dropped 5; count of bases not matched to a gene: 3. The CDR3 sequence is CASSQGQGATEAFF. CDR3 bases: TGCGCCAGCAGCCAAGGGCAGGGGGCAACTGAAGCTTTCTTT.

CDR3 region: CASSLQYGTTLGDEQFF. CDR3 DNA: TGTGCCAGCAGCCTACAGTATGGGACCACCTTGGGGGATGAGCAGTTCTTC. The V and J genes are TRBV13 and TRBJ2-1; D is possibly TRBD1 or TRBD2 (5 bases each). Germline CDR1 reads PRHDT; CDR2 reads FYEKMQ (reference sequence). V lost 5 bases and J 8 bases, leaving 25 bases between the germline ends. This CDR3 is 17 amino acids long.

The rearrangement joins TRBV15 to TRBJ2-5, with TRBD1 identical over 8 bases. CDR3 size: 14 residues. The junction had 10 bases not matched to a gene; V was cut back by 8 bases and J by 5 bases. Germline V gene lookup returns CDR1 LNHNV and CDR2 YYDKDF (reference sequence). CDR3 nucleotide sequence: TGTGCCACCCAAACCGGACAGGGAGGTGAGACCCAGTACTTC. Translated: CATQTGQGGETQYF.

This sequence joins TRBV7-3 and TRBJ2-6, with a weak D call TRBD2 (6 bases). Germline lookup yields CDR1 SGHTA and CDR2 FQGTGA. CDR3 size: 17 residues. V was clipped by 5 bases and J by 0 bases, with 14 bases between them. CDR3 in amino acids: CASSRDSGVSGANVLTF. In DNA, the CDR3 is TGTGCCAGCAGCCGAGATTCGGGAGTCTCTGGGGCCAACGTCCTGACTTTC.

There are a few counts of this clonotype. The chain is built from TRBV27 and TRBJ2-7; 9 nucleotides match TRBD2. Germline CDR1 MNHEY, CDR2 SMNVEV (reference sequence). V lost 2 bases to trimming and J lost 3 bases; unmatched junction nucleotides: 2. This CDR3 comprises 14 residues. The CDR3 DNA reads TGTGCCAGCAGTTTAGCGGGAGGGATCTACGAGCAGTACTTC. Amino acid sequence: CASSLAGGIYEQYF.

Notes on this clonotype: Given a much more abundant clone one base away, this may be a read error. The chain joins TRBV4-1 to TRBJ2-1, with D maybe TRBD2 (6 bases). Germline CDR1 reads MGHRA; CDR2 reads YSYEKL. The CDR3 runs 16 residues. The V and J ends lost 1 base and 5 bases respectively, with 15 bases between them. For the CDR3, the DNA is TGCGCCAGCAGCCAAGCTACGGTAGCGGTAAACAATGAGCAGTTCTTC. Its translation: CASSQATVAVNNEQFF.

Of note for this clonotype: In this CDR3 the conserved last residue, phenylalanine or tryptophan, is missing, so a read error is likely. J is TRBJ1-1 and V is TRBV30; D possibly corresponds to TRBD1 (5 bases). Germline lookup yields CDR1 GTSNPN and CDR2 SVGIG (reference sequence). CDR3 length: 17 amino acids. The CDR3: CAWRDLNLGRMNIEAFC. The CDR3 nucleotides are TGTGCCTGGAGGGATTTGAACTTGGGACGGATGAACATTGAAGCTTTCTGT.

The chain employs TRBV20-1 and TRBJ2-5, with 8 bases identical to TRBD2. With 2 bases clipped from V and 1 base from J, the junction kept 9 bases outside the gene matches. The V gene's germline CDR1 is DFQATT and CDR2 SNEGSKA (reference sequence). This CDR3 has 16 residues. The CDR3 nucleotides are TGCAGTGCTAGAAACATAGCGGGGCCCTTCCAAGAGACCCAGTACTTC. It encodes CSARNIAGPFQETQYF.

There are a few counts of this clonotype. V gene TRBV7-2 combines with J gene TRBJ1-1, with no clear D. Germline lookup yields CDR1 SGHTA and CDR2 FQGNSA. The length of the CDR3 is 15 residues. Trimming cost V 8 bases and J 4 bases, with 20 bases left between them. CDR3 DNA sequence: TGTGCCAGCTTTCCCCGAGGGTCTACGGTCACTGAAGCTTTCTTT. Encoded protein: CASFPRGSTVTEAFF.

The chain recombines TRBV12-5 with TRBJ2-7, with D tentatively TRBD1 (6 bases). Germline CDR1 is LGHNT and CDR2 is FRNRAP. The CDR3 sequence is 16 residues long. The V end lost 9 bases, the J end lost 0 bases, and 21 bases lay between the germline ends. The CDR3 DNA is TGTGCTAGATCTCGGGGCCGGACAGAGAGCTCCTACGAGCAGTACTTC. It codes for CARSRGRTESSYEQYF.

This clonotype came up a few times. This chain uses TRBV20-1 with TRBJ2-1; D remains ambiguous. The germline V gene has CDR1 DFQATT and CDR2 SNEGSKA (reference sequence). This CDR3 comprises 14 residues. Trimming shortened V by 0 bases and J by 4 bases, and 10 bases separated the two germline ends. The DNA for the CDR3 is TGCAGTGCTAGAGATCTTAGCAGATACAATGAGCAGTTCTTC. Residues: CSARDLSRYNEQFF.

This clonotype has a handful of counts. The germline gene is not matched at one end of the junction; a read error may be the cause. V is TRBV5-1 and J is TRBJ2-5; 7 positions match TRBD2. The J call is uncertain, as TRBJ2-7 better fits the DNA end. The CDR3 covers 12 residues. Germline CDR1 reads SGHRS; CDR2 reads YFSETQ. In DNA, the CDR3 is TGTGCCAGCAGCTTGACTAGCAACGAGCAGTACTTC. Translation: CASSLTSNEQYF.

Comments on this clonotype: The junction and the germline gene differ at one end; a read error may be behind it. The gene calls are TRBV20-1 and TRBJ1-5; possible D gene TRBD1, 6 bases. The germline V gene has CDR1 DFQATT and CDR2 SNEGSKA (reference sequence). This CDR3 has 14 residues. CDR3 in amino acids: CSARVNRGNQPQHF. The DNA of the CDR3 is TGTAGTGCTAGAGTGAACAGGGGCAATCAGCCCCAGCATTTT.

Comments on this clonotype: This may be a read error: a much more frequent sequence differs by one nucleotide. J is TRBJ2-5 and V is TRBV5-1; D might be TRBD1 or TRBD2, each matching 5 bases. Germline V gene sequence: CDR1 SGHRS, CDR2 YFSETQ. This CDR3 has 13 amino acids. The DNA of the CDR3 is TGCGCCAGCAGCTTGGCCGTCGTTGGGACCCTGTACTTC. Amino acids: CASSLAVVGTLYF.

This clonotype came up a few times. This chain uses TRBV28 with TRBJ1-4; TRBD1 is a possible D gene (6 bases). With 6 bases removed from V and 8 bases from J, the gap between germline ends came to 19 bases. The CDR3 is made up of 15 amino acids. Per germline, CDR1 MDHEN and CDR2 SYDVKM. The CDR3 loop is CASSPSEGGREKLFF. The DNA for the CDR3 is TGTGCCAGCAGCCCCAGTGAGGGGGGTCGGGAAAAACTGTTTTTT.

The chain uses TRBV12-3 or TRBV12-4 and TRBJ2-7, with 8 nucleotides matching TRBD1. This CDR3 is 14 amino acids long. V lost 11 bases to trimming and J lost 2 bases; unmatched junction nucleotides: 11. CDR3 sequence (DNA): TGTGCCGGCACCATCTGGACAGGGACCTACGAGCAGTACTTC. Encoded protein: CAGTIWTGTYEQYF.